The 24 T cell receptor beta chains given below trace back to one sample, sequenced in a study of blood T cell repertoires in COVID-19. Method: immunoSEQ multiplex PCR; TCRdb's copy keeps in-frame clones and lacks some. The data contain roughly 150,000 clones, more than 80% of them seen just once; the ten biggest clones take up 2.5% to 3.5%. Sequencing used peripheral blood. The source is an older woman with active COVID-19.

On this clone: Distinct nucleotide sequences in the sample also encode this CDR3. The CDR3: CASSLAGDSYNEQFF. The CDR3 nucleotides read TGCGCCAGCAGCTTAGCGGGAGACTCCTACAATGAGCAGTTCTTC. This chain joins TRBV5-1 and TRBJ2-1, with 8 bases matching TRBD2. CDR3 length: 15 amino acids. Unmatched junction bases numbered 1, after V lost 2 bases and J lost 0 bases. Germline CDR1 is SGHRS and CDR2 is YFSETQ.

The genes are TRBV19 and TRBJ1-1; 8 bases are a match to TRBD1. Germline V gene lookup returns CDR1 LNHDA and CDR2 SQIVND (reference sequence). The trim removed 5 bases at V and 11 bases at J, leaving 7 bases unmatched. The CDR3 runs 12 residues. CDR3 nucleotide sequence: TGTGCCAGTAGTCGGACAGGGCAAGCGGCTTTCTTT. Translation gives CASSRTGQAAFF.

The chain carries TRBV27 and TRBJ1-4, with D possibly matching TRBD1 (5 bases). The CDR3 is made up of 14 amino acids. Germline lookup yields CDR1 MNHEY and CDR2 SMNVEV (reference sequence). V dropped 5 bases and J dropped 8 bases, with 15 bases sitting between them. CDR3 sequence (DNA): TGTGCCAGCAGTGGGCAGGGAGGACGGGAAAAACTGTTTTTT. Its translation: CASSGQGGREKLFF.

The chain recombines TRBV15 with TRBJ2-1; 8 bases align to TRBD2. The CDR3 consists of 15 residues. The germline V gene has CDR1 LNHNV and CDR2 YYDKDF (reference sequence). The V gene end was trimmed by 4 bases and the J gene end by 12 bases; junction bases not matched to a gene: 14. CDR3 residues: CATSNPGGVLGVQFF. CDR3 bases: TGTGCCACCAGCAATCCGGGAGGGGTCCTTGGGGTGCAGTTCTTC.

The V call is TRBV28, the J call TRBJ1-5; the match to TRBD1 covers 9 bases. CDR3 length: 17 residues. The V and J ends lost 5 bases and 3 bases, in that order; junction bases with no gene match: 11. The germline CDR1 and CDR2 sequences are MDHEN and SYDVKM. CDR3 sequence reads: CASSPTSGTGYNQPQHF. CDR3 coding DNA: TGTGCCAGCAGTCCAACCTCGGGGACAGGGTACAATCAGCCCCAGCATTTT. The variable domain in full, completed from reference TRBV28 and TRBJ1-5, reads DVKVTQSSRYLVKRTGEKVFLECVQDMDHENMFWYRQDPGLGLRLIYFSYDVKMKEKGDIPEGYSVSREKKERFSLILESASTNQTSMYLCASSPTSGTGYNQPQHFGDGTRLSIL.

V is TRBV5-6 and J is TRBJ2-7; the match to TRBD1 covers 9 bases. CDR1 and CDR2 (germline): SGHDT, YYEEEE. J was trimmed by 3 bases and V by 5 bases; bases with no gene match: 9. This CDR3 contains 15 residues. The CDR3 is CASRFDTGGFYEQYF. As DNA, the CDR3 is TGTGCCAGCAGGTTTGACACAGGGGGCTTCTACGAGCAGTACTTC.

The J gene is TRBJ2-7, the V gene TRBV7-3; the D gene is possibly TRBD1 (6 bases). From germline, CDR1 is SGHTA and CDR2 FQGTGA. The CDR3 runs 13 residues. V was trimmed by 1 base and J by 5 bases, leaving 9 bases between them. The CDR3 DNA reads TGTGCCAGCAGCTTAAGTACAGGGAACGAGCAGTACTTC. Amino acid sequence: CASSLSTGNEQYF.

The chain carries TRBV6-6 and TRBJ2-3, with D unclear. The CDR3 is made up of 11 amino acids. Germline assignment: CDR1 MNHNY and CDR2 SVGAGI (reference sequence). V was trimmed by 6 bases and J by 5 bases, leaving 6 bases between them. The CDR3 DNA reads as TGTGCCAGCAGCCCTAAAGATACGCAGTATTTT. Translating it yields CASSPKDTQYF.

The J gene is TRBJ1-6, the V gene TRBV5-4; the match to TRBD1 covers 8 bases. The CDR3 is 16 amino acids. The germline CDR1 and CDR2 sequences are SGHNT and YYREEE (reference sequence). V shed 5 bases, J shed 5 bases, and the junction held 9 bases outside the gene matches. CDR3 sequence reads: CASRGDRQTNNSPLHF. The CDR3 nucleotides read TGTGCCAGCAGGGGGGACAGGCAAACGAATAATTCACCCCTCCACTTT.

This sequence joins TRBV28 and TRBJ2-3, with D possibly TRBD1 on 5 matching bases. The germline CDR1 and CDR2 sequences are MDHEN and SYDVKM. The CDR3 consists of 13 residues. The V and J ends lost 11 bases and 2 bases respectively, with 14 bases between them. Written as DNA, the CDR3 is TGTGCCTCAATAGACAGTTACACAGATACGCAGTATTTT. Its translation is CASIDSYTDTQYF.

This chain connects TRBV2 to TRBJ2-5; TRBD2 matches 12 bases. The CDR3 runs 16 residues. The trim removed 4 bases at V and 5 bases at J, leaving 8 bases unmatched. Germline V gene data show CDR1 as SNHLY and CDR2 as FYNNEI. For the CDR3, the DNA is TGTGCCAGCAGTGGGCTAGCGGGAGGGCCGGGGGAGACCCAGTACTTC. It is translated as CASSGLAGGPGETQYF.

The chain carries TRBV7-9 and TRBJ1-3, with a weak D call TRBD1 (5 bases). Trimming pared 1 base from V and 2 bases from J, leaving 9 bases between. From germline, CDR1 is SEHNR and CDR2 FQNEAQ (reference sequence). CDR3 length: 15 residues. The CDR3 spells CASSLVSRAGNTIYF. For the CDR3, the DNA is TGTGCCAGCAGCTTAGTTTCCAGGGCTGGAAACACCATATATTTT. Using reference TRBV7-9 and TRBJ1-3 for the parts outside the CDR3, the full variable domain is DTGVSQNPRHKITKRGQNVTFRCDPISEHNRLYWYRQTLGQGPEFLTYFQNEAQLEKSRLLSDRFSAERPKGSFSTLEIQRTEQGDSAMYLCASSLVSRAGNTIYFGEGSWLTVV.

This chain connects TRBV27 to TRBJ2-5; 14 bases align to TRBD2. This CDR3 comprises 14 residues. From germline, CDR1 is MNHEY and CDR2 SMNVEV (reference sequence). J was trimmed by 6 bases and V by 6 bases; bases with no gene match: 3. The CDR3 loop is CASRTSGRAKTQYF. Here the CDR3 DNA reads TGTGCCAGCAGGACTAGCGGGAGGGCGAAGACCCAGTACTTC.

This clone has more than one count but fewer than ten. The chain recombines TRBV7-2 with TRBJ2-7, with 8 nucleotides matching TRBD2. There are 16 residues in the CDR3. From germline, CDR1 is SGHTA and CDR2 FQGNSA. V shed 3 bases and J 5 bases; nucleotides not matched to a gene: 12. The CDR3 spells CASSFAAGGINDEQYF. CDR3 bases: TGTGCCAGCAGCTTTGCGGCGGGAGGTATAAATGACGAGCAGTACTTC.

This sequence joins TRBV29-1 and TRBJ1-3; D gene uncertain. Trimming removed 4 bases at V and 2 bases at J, with 12 bases between. CDR3 length: 14 residues. In germline, CDR1 is SQVTM, CDR2 ANQGSEA. The CDR3 sequence is CSVVTARTGNTIYF. DNA of the CDR3: TGCAGCGTTGTTACAGCCAGGACTGGAAACACCATATATTTT. The whole variable domain, filled in from reference TRBV29-1 and TRBJ1-3, reads SAVISQKPSRDICQRGTSLTIQCQVDSQVTMMFWYRQQPGQSLTLIATANQGSEATYESGFVIDKFPISRPNLTFSTLTVSNMSPEDSSIYLCSVVTARTGNTIYFGEGSWLTVV.

The chain carries TRBV5-4 and TRBJ2-1, with a tentative D call TRBD1 (6 bases). V gave up 4 bases and J gave up 5 bases, with 19 bases separating them. The germline V gene encodes CDR1 SGHNT and CDR2 YYREEE (reference sequence). The CDR3 contains 16 residues. The CDR3 here is CASSPGGQSNHNEQFF. In DNA, the CDR3 is TGTGCCAGCAGCCCTGGAGGACAGTCGAACCACAATGAGCAGTTCTTC.

This clone was found once. The rearrangement uses TRBV28 and TRBJ2-3; 7 positions match TRBD2. The J segment lost 0 bases and the V segment lost 7 bases, leaving 13 bases of the junction unmatched. This CDR3 has 17 amino acids. Germline V gene sequence: CDR1 MDHEN, CDR2 SYDVKM. CDR3 bases: TGTGCCAGCATGGGGGTGGGTCTGCGGGAGAGCACAGATACGCAGTATTTT. Translating gives CASMGVGLRESTDTQYF.

This clone was seen just once. The V and J genes are TRBV7-2 and TRBJ2-7; D gene ambiguous. V lost 1 base and J 2 bases, leaving 9 bases between the germline ends. Germline CDR1 and CDR2: SGHTA and FQGNSA. The CDR3 loop spans 14 amino acids. CDR3 protein: CASSLDWATYEQYF. Written as DNA, the CDR3 is TGTGCCAGCAGCTTAGATTGGGCTACCTACGAGCAGTACTTC. Complete variable domain (other parts from reference TRBV7-2 and TRBJ2-7): GAGVSQSPSNKVTEKGKDVELRCDPISGHTALYWYRQSLGQGLEFLIYFQGNSAPDKSGLPSDRFSAERTGGSVSTLTIQRTQQEDSAVYLCASSLDWATYEQYFGPGTRLTVT.

This clone was observed a single time. V usage is TRBV7-6 and J usage is TRBJ2-5; D is possibly TRBD2 (6 bases). V gave up 8 bases and J gave up 1 base, with 14 bases separating them. CDR1 is SGHVS, CDR2 FNYEAQ, per germline. The CDR3 length is 14 residues. CDR3 in amino acids: CASVLGGPQETQYF. The CDR3 bases are TGTGCCAGCGTACTCGGGGGACCCCAAGAGACCCAGTACTTC.

The chain combines TRBV18 with TRBJ1-1; the D gene is possibly TRBD1 (5 bases). Germline-derived CDR1 and CDR2 are KGHSH and LQKENI. Between the trimmed V and J ends, which lost 3 bases and 0 bases, there was a span of 11 bases. This CDR3 spans 15 amino acids. The CDR3 coding sequence is TGTGCCAGCTCACCTTCAGGGTTCATGAACACTGAAGCTTTCTTT. This gives the protein CASSPSGFMNTEAFF.

V gene TRBV5-6 combines with J gene TRBJ1-1; D ambiguous. The CDR3 runs to 16 residues. The V end lost 1 base, the J end lost 0 bases, and 13 bases lay between the germline ends. Germline-derived CDR1 and CDR2 are SGHDT and YYEEEE. CDR3 residues: CASSLLGSFMNTEAFF. DNA of the CDR3: TGTGCCAGCAGCTTGCTGGGCAGCTTCATGAACACTGAAGCTTTCTTT.

The sample holds one count of this clone. A junction end diverges from the germline sequence, so it may reflect a read error. In DNA form, the CDR3 reads TGTGCCAGCAGTTCCCAAGGACAGCCCAAACCCTTC. The encoded protein is CASSSQGQPKPF. The rearrangement links TRBV28 to TRBJ1-2; weak D call: TRBD1 (6 bases). CDR1 is MDHEN and CDR2 is SYDVKM in the germline V gene. The CDR3 is 12 residues long.

Here the CDR3 reads CASSRGLWGSYNEQFF. The CDR3 bases are TGTGCCAGCAGCCGGGGACTCTGGGGCTCCTACAATGAGCAGTTCTTC. The chain links TRBV2 to TRBJ2-1; D possibly corresponds to TRBD2 (6 bases). The V end was cut by 6 bases, the J end by 0 bases, with 15 bases between. Germline V CDR1 and CDR2: SNHLY, FYNNEI. The CDR3 consists of 16 residues.

J is TRBJ1-1 and V is TRBV27; D is perhaps TRBD1 (5 bases). Germline V lookup: CDR1 MNHEY, CDR2 SMNVEV (reference sequence). The length of the CDR3 is 16 residues. V gave up 3 bases and J gave up 0 bases, with 14 bases separating them. CDR3 nucleotides: TGTGCCAGCAGTTTTGGGGCCCCGGGCTTGAACACTGAAGCTTTCTTT. This codes for CASSFGAPGLNTEAFF.